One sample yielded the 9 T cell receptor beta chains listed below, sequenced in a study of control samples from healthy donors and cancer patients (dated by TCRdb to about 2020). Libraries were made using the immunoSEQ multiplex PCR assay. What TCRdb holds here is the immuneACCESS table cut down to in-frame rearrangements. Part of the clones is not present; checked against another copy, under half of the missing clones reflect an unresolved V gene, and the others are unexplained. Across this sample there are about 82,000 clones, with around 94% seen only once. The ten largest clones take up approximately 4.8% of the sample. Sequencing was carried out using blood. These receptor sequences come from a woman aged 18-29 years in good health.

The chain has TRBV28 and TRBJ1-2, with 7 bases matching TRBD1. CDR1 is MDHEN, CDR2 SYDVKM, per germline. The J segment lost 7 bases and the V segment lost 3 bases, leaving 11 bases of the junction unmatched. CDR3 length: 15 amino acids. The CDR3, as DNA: TGTGCCAGCAGTTTCCTTTTCCGAACAGGGGTTGGCTACACCTTC. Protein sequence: CASSFLFRTGVGYTF.

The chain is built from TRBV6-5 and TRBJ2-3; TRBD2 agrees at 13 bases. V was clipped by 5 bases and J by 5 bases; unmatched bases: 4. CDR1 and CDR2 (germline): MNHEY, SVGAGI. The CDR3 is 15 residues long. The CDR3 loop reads CASSPGLAGQDTQYF. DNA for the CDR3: TGTGCCAGCAGTCCGGGACTAGCGGGACAAGATACGCAGTATTTT.

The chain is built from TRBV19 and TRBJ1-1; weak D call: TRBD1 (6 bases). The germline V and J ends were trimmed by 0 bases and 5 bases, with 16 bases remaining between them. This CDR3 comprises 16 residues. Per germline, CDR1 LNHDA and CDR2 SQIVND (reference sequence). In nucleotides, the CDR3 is TGTGCCAGTAGTATAGAAACAGGGTTGCGACGGACTGAAGCTTTCTTT. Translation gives CASSIETGLRRTEAFF.

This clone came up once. CDR3 nucleotides: TGCAGCGTCGCGAAGGGGGGGGACAGCATTCCCGGGGAGCTGTTTTTT. Its translation is CSVAKGGDSIPGELFF. This chain uses TRBV29-1 with TRBJ2-2, with D possibly called TRBD1 or TRBD2 (7 bases each). Per the germline V gene, CDR1 is SQVTM and CDR2 is ANQGSEA. This CDR3 has 16 amino acids. The V end was cut by 6 bases, the J end by 6 bases, with 23 bases between.

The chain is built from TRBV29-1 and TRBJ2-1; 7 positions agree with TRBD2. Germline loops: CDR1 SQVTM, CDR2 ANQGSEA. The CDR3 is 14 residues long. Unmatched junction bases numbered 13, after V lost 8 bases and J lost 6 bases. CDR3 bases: TGCAGCACCAGCGGGGCTAGGAGTTCCAATGAGCAGTTCTTC. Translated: CSTSGARSSNEQFF.

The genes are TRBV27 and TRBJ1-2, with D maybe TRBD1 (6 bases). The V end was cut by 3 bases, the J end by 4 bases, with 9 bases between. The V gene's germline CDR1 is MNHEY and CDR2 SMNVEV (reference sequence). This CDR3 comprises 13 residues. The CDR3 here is CASSLTGAYGYTF. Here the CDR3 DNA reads TGTGCCAGCAGTTTGACAGGAGCCTATGGCTACACCTTC.

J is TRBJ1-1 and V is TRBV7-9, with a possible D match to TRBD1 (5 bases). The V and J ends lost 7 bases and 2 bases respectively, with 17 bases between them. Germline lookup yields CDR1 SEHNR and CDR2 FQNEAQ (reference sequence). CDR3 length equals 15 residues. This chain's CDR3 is CASNQGSLPNTEAFF. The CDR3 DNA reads TGTGCCAGCAATCAGGGTAGCTTACCCAACACTGAAGCTTTCTTT. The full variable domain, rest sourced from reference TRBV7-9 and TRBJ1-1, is DTGVSQNPRHKITKRGQNVTFRCDPISEHNRLYWYRQTLGQGPEFLTYFQNEAQLEKSRLLSDRFSAERPKGSFSTLEIQRTEQGDSAMYLCASNQGSLPNTEAFFGQGTRLTVV.

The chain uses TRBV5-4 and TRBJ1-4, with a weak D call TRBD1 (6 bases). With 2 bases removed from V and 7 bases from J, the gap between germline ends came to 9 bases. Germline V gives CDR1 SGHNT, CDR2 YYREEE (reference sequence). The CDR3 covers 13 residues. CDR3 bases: TGTGCCAGCAGCTTACAGGGTTCTGAAAAACTGTTTTTT. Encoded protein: CASSLQGSEKLFF.

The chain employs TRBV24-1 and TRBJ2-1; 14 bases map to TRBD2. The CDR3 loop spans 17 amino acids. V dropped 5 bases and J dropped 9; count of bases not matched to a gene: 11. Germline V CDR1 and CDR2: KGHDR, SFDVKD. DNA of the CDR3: TGTGCCACCAGTGCCTCGACTAGCGGGGGGGCCTCGGGTGAGCAGTTCTTC. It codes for CATSASTSGGASGEQFF.